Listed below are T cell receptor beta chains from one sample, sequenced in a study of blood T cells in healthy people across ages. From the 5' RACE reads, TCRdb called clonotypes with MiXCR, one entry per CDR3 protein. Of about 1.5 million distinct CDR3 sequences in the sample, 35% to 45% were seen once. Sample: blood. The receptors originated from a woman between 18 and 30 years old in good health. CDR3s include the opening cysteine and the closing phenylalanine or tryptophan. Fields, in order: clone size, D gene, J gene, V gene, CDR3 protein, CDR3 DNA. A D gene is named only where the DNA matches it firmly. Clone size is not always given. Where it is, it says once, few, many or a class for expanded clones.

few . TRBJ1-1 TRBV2 CASSKAGSTEAFF TGTGCCAGCAGCAAGGCAGGGTCTACTGAAGCTTTCTTT
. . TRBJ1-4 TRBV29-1 CSVEDELATNEKPFF TGCAGCGTTGAAGATGAGCTGGCAACTAATGAAAAACCGTTTTTT
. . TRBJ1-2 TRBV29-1 CSVRNAQNYGYTF TGCAGCGTCCGCAATGCCCAGAACTATGGCTACACCTTC
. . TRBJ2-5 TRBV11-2 CASTLGSQEAQYF TGTGCCAGCACCCTGGGGAGCCAAGAGGCCCAGTACTTC
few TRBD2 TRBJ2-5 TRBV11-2 CASSLAISGSRETQYF TGTGCCAGCAGCTTAGCGATTAGCGGGTCACGAGAGACCCAGTACTTC
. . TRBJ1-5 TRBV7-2 CASSGRQSQPQHF TGTGCCAGCAGCGGGCGACAGAGTCAGCCCCAGCATTTT
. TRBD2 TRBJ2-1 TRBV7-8 CASSLSGTISYNEQFF TGTGCCAGCAGCTTGAGCGGGACTATATCCTACAATGAGCAGTTCTTC
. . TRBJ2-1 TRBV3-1 CASSQGARGSNEQFF TGTGCCAGCAGCCAGGGGGCCCGGGGGTCGAATGAGCAGTTCTTC
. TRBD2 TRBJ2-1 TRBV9 CASSVEAGVANEQFF TGTGCCAGCAGCGTAGAGGCGGGAGTAGCTAATGAGCAGTTCTTC
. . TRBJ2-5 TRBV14 CASSQDPRWQETQYF TGTGCCAGCAGCCAAGATCCCCGGTGGCAAGAGACCCAGTACTTC
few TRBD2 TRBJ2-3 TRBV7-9 CASSFLSGISTDTQYF TGTGCCAGCAGCTTCCTAAGCGGGATAAGCACAGATACGCAGTATTTT
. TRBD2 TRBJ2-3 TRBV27 CASSSRILAGVTDTQYF TGTGCCAGCAGTTCCCGAATACTGGCGGGGGTCACAGATACGCAGTATTTT
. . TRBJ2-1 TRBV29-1 CSVEAGSTDTQFF TGCAGCGTTGAAGCGGGAAGCACAGATACGCAGTTCTTC
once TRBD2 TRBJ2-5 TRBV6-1 CASSVWLAGRETQYF TGTGCCAGCAGTGTCTGGCTAGCGGGGCGGGAGACCCAGTACTTC
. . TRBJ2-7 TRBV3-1 CASGKDSYEQYF TGTGCCAGCGGGAAAGACAGCTACGAGCAGTACTTC
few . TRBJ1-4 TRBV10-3 CASSGSNEKLFF TGTGCCTCCTCCGGGAGCAATGAAAAACTGTTTTTT
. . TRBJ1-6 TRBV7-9 CASSSSGGALNSPLHF TGTGCCAGCAGCTCCAGTGGGGGGGCTCTTAATTCACCCCTCCACTTT
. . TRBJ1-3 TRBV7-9 CASSSYLTSSGNTIYF TGTGCCAGCAGCTCATACCTCACGTCCTCTGGAAACACCATATATTTT
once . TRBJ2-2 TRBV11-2 CASSFLLTNTGELFF TGTGCCAGCAGCTTCCTGCTGACTAACACCGGGGAGCTGTTTTTT
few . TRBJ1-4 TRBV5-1 CASSDAQPATNEKLFF TGCGCCAGCAGCGACGCCCAGCCTGCAACTAATGAAAAACTGTTTTTT
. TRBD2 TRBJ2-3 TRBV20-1 CSAPGRAGISTQYF TGCAGTGCCCCGGGACGAGCGGGAATATCTACGCAGTATTTT
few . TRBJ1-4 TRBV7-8 CASSFWRQENEKLFF TGTGCCAGCAGCTTCTGGAGACAGGAGAATGAAAAACTGTTTTTT
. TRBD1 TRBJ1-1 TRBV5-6 CASSLQGGAEAFF TGTGCCAGCAGCTTGCAGGGGGGGGCTGAAGCTTTCTTT
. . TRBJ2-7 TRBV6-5 CASSYPTRSSYEQYF TGTGCCAGCAGTTACCCCACAAGGAGCTCCTACGAGCAGTACTTC
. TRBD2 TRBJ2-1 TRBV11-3 CASSFSGGAPPLNEQFF TGTGCCAGCAGCTTCAGCGGGGGGGCCCCTCCCCTCAATGAGCAGTTCTTC
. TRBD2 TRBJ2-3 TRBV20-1 CSAPGPTSGGTDTQYF TGCAGTGCCCCGGGACCGACTAGCGGGGGCACAGATACGCAGTATTTT
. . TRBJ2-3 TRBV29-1 CSVEERNPSTDTQYF TGCAGCGTTGAGGAAAGGAACCCTAGCACAGATACGCAGTATTTT
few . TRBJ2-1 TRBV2 CASSEWGYEQFF TGTGCCAGCAGTGAGTGGGGCTATGAGCAGTTCTTC
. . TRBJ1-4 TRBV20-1 CSARGAGTEREKLFF TGCAGTGCGAGAGGTGCGGGAACTGAGAGGGAAAAACTGTTTTTT
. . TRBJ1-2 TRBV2 CASSEREVDYGYTF TGTGCCAGCAGTGAAAGAGAGGTGGACTATGGCTACACCTTC
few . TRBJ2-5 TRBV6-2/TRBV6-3 CASSSALDYEQYF TGTGCCAGCAGTTCCGCACTAGATTATGAGCAGTACTTC
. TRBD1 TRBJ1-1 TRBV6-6 CATLTSGRGDTEAFF TGTGCCACCCTCACGTCGGGCAGGGGGGACACTGAAGCTTTCTTT
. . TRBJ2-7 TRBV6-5 CAVRGPATYEQYF TGTGCCGTCCGGGGTCCAGCCACCTACGAGCAGTACTTC
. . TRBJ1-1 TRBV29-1 CSVGRVGNGGTEAFF TGCAGCGTTGGACGCGTCGGGAATGGTGGGACTGAAGCTTTCTTT
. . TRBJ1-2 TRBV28 CASSLPGTYGYTF TGTGCCAGCAGTTTGCCTGGAACCTATGGCTACACCTTC
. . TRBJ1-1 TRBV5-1 CASSLDGWARTEAFF TGCGCCAGCAGCTTGGACGGATGGGCAAGGACTGAAGCTTTCTTT
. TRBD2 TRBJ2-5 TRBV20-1 CSVKDLAGPQTVPQETQYF TGCAGTGTTAAAGATCTAGCGGGTCCTCAGACAGTGCCCCAAGAGACCCAGTACTTC
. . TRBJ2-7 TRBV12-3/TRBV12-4 CASSTGPFGEQYF TGTGCCAGCAGTACGGGACCCTTTGGGGAGCAGTACTTC
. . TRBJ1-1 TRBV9 CASSVGLTNTEAFF TGTGCCAGCAGCGTAGGACTGACGAACACTGAAGCTTTCTTT
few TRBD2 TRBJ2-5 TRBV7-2 CASSRGGEVETQYF TGTGCCAGCTCCCGGGGGGGAGAGGTCGAGACCCAGTACTTC
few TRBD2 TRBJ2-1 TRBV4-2 CASSHLTSGRDNEQFF TGTGCCAGCAGCCACCTAACTAGCGGGAGAGACAATGAGCAGTTCTTC
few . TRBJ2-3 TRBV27 CASSLWQPSTDTQYF TGTGCCAGCAGTTTATGGCAGCCGAGCACAGATACGCAGTATTTT
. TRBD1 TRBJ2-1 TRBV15 CATSRFGQGAYNEQFF TGTGCCACCAGCAGATTCGGACAGGGGGCTTACAATGAGCAGTTCTTC
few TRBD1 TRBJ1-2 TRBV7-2 CASSPPGQGWGYTF TGTGCCAGCAGCCCACCGGGACAGGGCTGGGGCTACACCTTC
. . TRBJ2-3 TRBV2 CASQSGIPDTQYF TGTGCCAGCCAAAGTGGAATCCCGGATACGCAGTATTTT
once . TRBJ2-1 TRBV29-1 CSVDRGTLNEQFF TGCAGCGTTGATAGGGGGACTCTCAATGAGCAGTTCTTC
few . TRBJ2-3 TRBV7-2 CASPPMGGLSSTDTQYF TGTGCCAGCCCGCCAATGGGGGGTCTTTCTAGCACAGATACGCAGTATTTT
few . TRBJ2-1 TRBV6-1 CASSLDGINEQFF TGTGCCAGCAGTCTAGACGGGATCAATGAGCAGTTCTTC